The T cell receptor beta chain under discussion was sequenced for a study of T cells in Graves' hyperthyroidism and ophthalmopathy. Study-level background: It was at initial diagnosis, before any treatment, that peripheral blood was collected. Whole-study findings and limits: Ophthalmopathy was separated from stable hyperthyroidism by a 13 V-J model. With a median lead of 6.5 months before onset, the model predicted ophthalmopathy.

The CDR3 has 16 residues. V dropped 5 bases and J dropped 6; count of bases not matched to a gene: 14. This clonotype has a count of ten or more. Its target is not known. TCR beta CDR3 regions were amplified from RNA. In the first-round RT-PCR of the TCR CDR3, the HTBI primer set was used. MiXCR was run by TCRdb on the multiplex PCR reads, yielding one entry per CDR3 protein. The sample has a few hundred thousand distinct CDR3 sequences, about 16% seen once. Patients having uncontrolled infection, another autoimmune disease, pregnancy or lactation were not included. The chain couples TRBV12-3 or TRBV12-4 to TRBJ2-3; 7 bases map to TRBD2. The sequence derives from a woman aged 25 to 45 with Graves' ophthalmopathy. Sequencing was done on a sample of blood. The CDR3 sequence: CASSRHREAKEDTQYF. CDR3 nucleotides: TGTGCCAGCAGTCGCCACCGGGAGGCAAAGGAGGATACGCAGTATTTT.